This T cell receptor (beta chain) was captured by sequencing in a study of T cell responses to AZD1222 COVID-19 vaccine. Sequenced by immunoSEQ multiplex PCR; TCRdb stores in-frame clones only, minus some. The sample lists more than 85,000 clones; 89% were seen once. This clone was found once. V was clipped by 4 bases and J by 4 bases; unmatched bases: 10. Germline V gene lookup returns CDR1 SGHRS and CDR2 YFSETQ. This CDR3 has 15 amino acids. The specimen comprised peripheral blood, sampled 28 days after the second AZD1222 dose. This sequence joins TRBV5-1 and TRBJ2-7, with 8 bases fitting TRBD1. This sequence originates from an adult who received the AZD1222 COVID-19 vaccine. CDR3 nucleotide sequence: TGCGCCAGCAGCCTCGGACAGGGAAATAGGTACGAGCAGTACTTC. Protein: CASSLGQGNRYEQYF. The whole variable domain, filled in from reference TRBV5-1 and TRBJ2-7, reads KAGVTQTPRYLIKTRGQQVTLSCSPISGHRSVSWYQQTPGQGLQFLFEYFSETQRNKGNFPGRFSGRQFSNSRSEMNVSTLELGDSALYLCASSLGQGNRYEQYFGPGTRLTVT.